The sequence of this TCR beta chain was determined in a study of blood T cell repertoires in COVID-19. The CDR3 loop spans 15 amino acids. Germline CDR1 is SGHAT and CDR2 is FQNNGV. Trimming removed 5 bases from V and 7 bases from J; junction bases left unmatched: 6. Measured with immunoSEQ multiplex PCR; TCRdb has only the in-frame clones, and not every one. The sample gives roughly 100,000 clones, about four fifths of which show up once; just under 10% is in the top ten. The chain is built from TRBV11-2 and TRBJ2-5; 14 bases are shared with TRBD2. This receptor was identified in a man aged 35 to 55 with active or convalescent COVID-19. The specimen was peripheral blood. Written as DNA, the CDR3 is TGTGCCAGCAGCGTTCAAGGGACTAGCGGGGGGACCCAGTACTTC. Translating gives CASSVQGTSGGTQYF.